This T cell receptor (beta chain) was recovered during a study of T cell responses to AZD1222 COVID-19 vaccine. Broader study findings: At baseline, seropositivity was found in only six or seven AZD1222 recipients. The donor cohort was predominantly white British with a female majority, and clonal diversity may have been underestimated. Spike was spanned by vaccine-associated CD4 TCRs, with dominance at 160-218 and 743-854.

TCRdb's table, derived via immunoSEQ multiplex PCR, lists solely in-frame clones and lacks some. The top ten clones hold under 6.5% of a sample with around 100,000 clones, 70% to 90% of them seen once. For this clone: The antigen remains undetermined.

The germline V gene encodes CDR1 SGHRS and CDR2 YFSETQ. Trimming removed 5 bases from V and 4 bases from J, with 24 bases in between. The CDR3 loop spans 17 amino acids. The sequenced sample was peripheral blood, obtained 28 days after the second AZD1222 dose. The sequence was collected from an adult who received the AZD1222 COVID-19 vaccine. The chain carries TRBV5-1 and TRBJ2-5; D not certain. CDR3 residues: CASSFLSGLPSGETQYF. The CDR3 coding sequence is TGCGCCAGCAGTTTTTTATCGGGCCTCCCGTCGGGAGAGACCCAGTACTTC.